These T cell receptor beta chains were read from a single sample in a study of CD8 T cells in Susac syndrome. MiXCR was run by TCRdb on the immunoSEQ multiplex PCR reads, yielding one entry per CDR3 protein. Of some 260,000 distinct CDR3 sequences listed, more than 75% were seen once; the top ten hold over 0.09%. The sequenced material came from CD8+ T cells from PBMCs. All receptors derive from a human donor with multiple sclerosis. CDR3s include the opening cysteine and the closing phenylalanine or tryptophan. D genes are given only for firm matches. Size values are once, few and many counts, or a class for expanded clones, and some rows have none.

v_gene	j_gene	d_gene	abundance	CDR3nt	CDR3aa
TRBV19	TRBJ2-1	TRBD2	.	TGTGCCAGTAGTATAGATTCGGGACTAGCGGGAGATGAGCAGTTCTTC	CASSIDSGLAGDEQFF
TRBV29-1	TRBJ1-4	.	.	TGCAGCGTTGCGGGACACCTTAATGAAAAACTGTTTTTT	CSVAGHLNEKLFF
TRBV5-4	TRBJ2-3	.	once	TGTGCCAGCAGCCCCACCGGGCACACAGATACGCAGTATTTT	CASSPTGHTDTQYF
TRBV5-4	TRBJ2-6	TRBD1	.	TGTGCCAGCAGCTTGACGGGACAGGCCCTGTCTGGGGCCAACGTCCTGACTTTC	CASSLTGQALSGANVLTF
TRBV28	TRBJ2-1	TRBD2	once	TGTGCCAGCAGTTTGGGCGGGAGGGTAAGTGAGCAGTTCTTC	CASSLGGRVSEQFF
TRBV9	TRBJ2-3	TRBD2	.	TGTGCCAGCAGTGATAGCGGGAGAAGCACAGATACGCAGTATTTT	CASSDSGRSTDTQYF
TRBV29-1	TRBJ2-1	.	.	TGCAGCGTTGCACCAACTCCTTCCTTCTACAATGAGCAGTTCTTC	CSVAPTPSFYNEQFF
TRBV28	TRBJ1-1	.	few	TGTGCCAGCGGGCCTGGGACTGAAGCTTTCTTT	CASGPGTEAFF
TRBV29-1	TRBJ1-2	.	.	TGCAGCGTTCGGGGCAGCCCCTATGGCTACACCTTC	CSVRGSPYGYTF
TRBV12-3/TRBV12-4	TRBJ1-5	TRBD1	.	TGTGCCAGCAGTCCCCGGACAGGGAATCAGCCCCAGCATTTT	CASSPRTGNQPQHF
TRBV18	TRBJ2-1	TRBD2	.	TGTGCCAGCTCAGCCCGTGCGGGAGCACTAGCGGGAGCGGACTACAATGAGCAGTTCTTC	CASSARAGALAGADYNEQFF
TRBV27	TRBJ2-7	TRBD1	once	TGTGCCAGCAGTCGGACAGGGACGTACTACGAGCAGTACTTC	CASSRTGTYYEQYF
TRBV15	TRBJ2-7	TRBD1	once	TGTGCCACTACTGGGGACAGTTACGAGCAGTACTTC	CATTGDSYEQYF
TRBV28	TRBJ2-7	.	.	TGTGCCAGCACCCTCCTGACAGGAAAATACGAGCAGTACTTC	CASTLLTGKYEQYF
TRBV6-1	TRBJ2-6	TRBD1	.	TGTGCCAGCAGTGAAGGGGGCCCCGGGACAGGCTTCTCTGGGGCCAACGTCCTGACTTTC	CASSEGGPGTGFSGANVLTF
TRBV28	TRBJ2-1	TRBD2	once	TGTGCCAGCAGCCCCCTCGAGAATAGCGGGCATTACAATGAGCAGTTCTTC	CASSPLENSGHYNEQFF
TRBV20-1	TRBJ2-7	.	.	TGCAGTGTCCCGGACTGGAGCTCCTACGAGCAGTACTTC	CSVPDWSSYEQYF
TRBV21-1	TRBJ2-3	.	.	TGTGCCAGCAGCAAAGGGGAATCACCAGATACGCAGTATTTT	CASSKGESPDTQYF
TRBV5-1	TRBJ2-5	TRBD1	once	TGCGCCAGCAGCTTGAGACAGGGAAAGACCCAGTACTTC	CASSLRQGKTQYF
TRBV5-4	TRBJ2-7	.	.	TGTGCCAGCAGCCCTGGACCACCCTTCTACGAGCAGTACTTC	CASSPGPPFYEQYF
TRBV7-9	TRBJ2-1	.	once	TGTGCCAGCAGCCCCACGGGGACCTACTCCTACAATGAGCAGTTCTTC	CASSPTGTYSYNEQFF
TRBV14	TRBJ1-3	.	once	TGTGCCAGCAGCCCTCTGCGGGGCAAAGTTTCTGGAAACACCATATATTTT	CASSPLRGKVSGNTIYF
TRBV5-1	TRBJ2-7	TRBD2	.	TGCGCCAGCCGGGAGGCCTCCTACGAGCAGTACTTC	CASREASYEQYF
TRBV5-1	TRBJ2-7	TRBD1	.	TGCGCCAGCAGCTACCAACAGGGGGCCTCCTACGAGCAGTACTTC	CASSYQQGASYEQYF
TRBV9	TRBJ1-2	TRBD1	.	TGTGCCAGCAGCGTGGGACAGGGGGACTATGGCTACACCTTC	CASSVGQGDYGYTF
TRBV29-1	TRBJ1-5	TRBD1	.	TGCAGCGCTACGACGGGCCTTAGACAGGGCGGCAATCAGCCCCAGCATTTT	CSATTGLRQGGNQPQHF
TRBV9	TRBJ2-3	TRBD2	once	TGTGCCAGCAGCGATAGCGGGAAGGGGGATACGCAGTATTTT	CASSDSGKGDTQYF
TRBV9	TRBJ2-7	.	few	TGTGCCAGCAGCGTAGAGGGGTACCACGAGCAGTACTTC	CASSVEGYHEQYF